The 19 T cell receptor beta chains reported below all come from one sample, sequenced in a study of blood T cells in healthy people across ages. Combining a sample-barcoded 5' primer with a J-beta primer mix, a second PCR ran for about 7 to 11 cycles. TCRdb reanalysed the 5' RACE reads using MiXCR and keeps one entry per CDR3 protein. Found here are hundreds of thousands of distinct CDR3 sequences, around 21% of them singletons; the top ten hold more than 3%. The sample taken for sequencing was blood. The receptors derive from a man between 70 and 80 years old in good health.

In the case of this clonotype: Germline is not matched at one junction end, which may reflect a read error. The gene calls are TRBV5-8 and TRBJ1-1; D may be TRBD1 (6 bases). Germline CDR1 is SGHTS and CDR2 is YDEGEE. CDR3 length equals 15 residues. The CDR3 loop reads CASSPRGQQNTEVFF. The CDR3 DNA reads TGTGCCAGCAGCCCTCGGGGGCAGCAGAACACTGAAGTTTTCTTT.

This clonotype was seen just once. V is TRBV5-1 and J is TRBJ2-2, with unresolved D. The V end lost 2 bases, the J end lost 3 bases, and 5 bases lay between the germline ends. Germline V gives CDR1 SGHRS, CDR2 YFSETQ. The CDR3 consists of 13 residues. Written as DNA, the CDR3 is TGCGCCAGCAGCTTTGGTGACACCGGGGAGCTGTTTTTT. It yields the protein CASSFGDTGELFF.

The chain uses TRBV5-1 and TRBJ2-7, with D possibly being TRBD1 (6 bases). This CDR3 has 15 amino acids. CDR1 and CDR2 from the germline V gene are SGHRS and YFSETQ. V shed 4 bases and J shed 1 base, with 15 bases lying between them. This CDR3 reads CASSPTVRGSYEQYF. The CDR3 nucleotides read TGCGCCAGCAGCCCAACCGTCAGGGGTTCCTACGAGCAGTACTTC.

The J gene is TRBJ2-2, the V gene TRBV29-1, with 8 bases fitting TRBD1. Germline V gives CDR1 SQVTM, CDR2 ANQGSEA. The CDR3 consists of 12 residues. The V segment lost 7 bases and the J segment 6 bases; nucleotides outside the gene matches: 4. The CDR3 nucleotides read TGCAGCGGCTCGACAGGGGCCGGGGAGCTGTTTTTT. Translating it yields CSGSTGAGELFF.

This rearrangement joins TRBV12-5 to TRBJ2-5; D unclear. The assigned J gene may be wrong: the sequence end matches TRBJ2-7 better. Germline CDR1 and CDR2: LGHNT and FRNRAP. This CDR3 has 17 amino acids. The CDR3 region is CASGLVPWTENIYEQYF. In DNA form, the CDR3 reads TGTGCTAGTGGTTTGGTACCCTGGACGGAGAATATCTACGAGCAGTACTTC.

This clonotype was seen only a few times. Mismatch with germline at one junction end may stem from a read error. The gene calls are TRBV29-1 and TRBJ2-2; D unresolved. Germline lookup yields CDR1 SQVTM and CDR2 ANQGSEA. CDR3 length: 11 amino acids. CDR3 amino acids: CSGQNTWELFF. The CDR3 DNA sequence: TGCAGCGGGCAGAACACCTGGGAGCTGTTTTTT.

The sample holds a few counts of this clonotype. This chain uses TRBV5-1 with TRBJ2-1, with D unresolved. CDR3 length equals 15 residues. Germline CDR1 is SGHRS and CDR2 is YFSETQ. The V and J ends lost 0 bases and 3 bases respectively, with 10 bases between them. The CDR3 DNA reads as TGCGCCAGCAGCTTGGCCACCCTCGACTACAATGAGCAGTTCTTC. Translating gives CASSLATLDYNEQFF.

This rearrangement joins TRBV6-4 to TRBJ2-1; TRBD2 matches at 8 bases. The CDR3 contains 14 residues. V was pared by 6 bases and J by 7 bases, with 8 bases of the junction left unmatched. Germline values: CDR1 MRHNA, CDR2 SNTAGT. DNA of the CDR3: TGTGCCAGCAGCCTGGGACTAGGGGTAAATGAGCAGTTCTTC. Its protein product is CASSLGLGVNEQFF.

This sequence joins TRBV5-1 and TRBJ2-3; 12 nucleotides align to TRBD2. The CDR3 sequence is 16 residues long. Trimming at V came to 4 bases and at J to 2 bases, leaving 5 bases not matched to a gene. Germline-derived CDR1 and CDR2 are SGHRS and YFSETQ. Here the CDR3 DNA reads TGCGCCAGCAGCCGAGGGACTAGCGGGCCCACAGATACGCAGTATTTT. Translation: CASSRGTSGPTDTQYF.

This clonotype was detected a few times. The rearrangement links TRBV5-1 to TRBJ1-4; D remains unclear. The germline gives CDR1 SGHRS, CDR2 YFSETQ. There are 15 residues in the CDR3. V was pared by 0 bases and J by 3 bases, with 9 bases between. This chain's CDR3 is CASSLAQSSNEKLFF. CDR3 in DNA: TGCGCCAGCAGCTTGGCTCAGAGCTCTAATGAAAAACTGTTTTTT.

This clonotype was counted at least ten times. CDR3 in amino acids: CASSLRTGANQETQYF. The CDR3 DNA reads TGTGCCAGCAGCTTACGGACAGGGGCTAACCAAGAGACCCAGTACTTC. The V gene is TRBV11-1, the J gene TRBJ2-5; 9 bases match TRBD1. V dropped 2 bases and J dropped 0; count of bases not matched to a gene: 4. CDR3 size: 16 residues. Looked up from germline, CDR1 is SGHAT and CDR2 is FQDESV (reference sequence).

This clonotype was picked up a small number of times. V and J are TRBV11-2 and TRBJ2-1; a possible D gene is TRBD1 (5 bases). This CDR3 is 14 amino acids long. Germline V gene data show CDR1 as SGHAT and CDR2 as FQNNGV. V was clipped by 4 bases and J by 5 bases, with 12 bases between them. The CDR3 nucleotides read TGTGCCAGCAGCTCACAGGTTTCCAACAATGAGCAGTTCTTC. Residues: CASSSQVSNNEQFF.

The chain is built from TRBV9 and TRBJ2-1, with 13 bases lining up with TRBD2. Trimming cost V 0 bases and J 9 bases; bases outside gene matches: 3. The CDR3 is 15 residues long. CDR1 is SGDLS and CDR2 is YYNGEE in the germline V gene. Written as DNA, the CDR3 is TGTGCCAGCAGCGTAGAACTAGCGGGAGGGGGTGAGCAGTTCTTC. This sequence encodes CASSVELAGGGEQFF.

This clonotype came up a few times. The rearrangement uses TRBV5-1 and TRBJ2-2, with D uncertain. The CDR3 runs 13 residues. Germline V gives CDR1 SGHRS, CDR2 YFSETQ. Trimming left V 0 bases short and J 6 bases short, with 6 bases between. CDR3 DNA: TGCGCCAGCAGCTTGGCAGAGGCCGGGGAGCTGTTTTTT. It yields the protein CASSLAEAGELFF.

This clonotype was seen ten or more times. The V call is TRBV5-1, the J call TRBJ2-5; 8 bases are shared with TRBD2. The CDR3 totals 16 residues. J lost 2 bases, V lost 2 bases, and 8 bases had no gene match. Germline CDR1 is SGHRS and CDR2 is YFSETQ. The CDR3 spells CASSFSPLAEQETQYF. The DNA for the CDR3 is TGCGCCAGCAGCTTCAGTCCACTAGCGGAACAAGAGACCCAGTACTTC.

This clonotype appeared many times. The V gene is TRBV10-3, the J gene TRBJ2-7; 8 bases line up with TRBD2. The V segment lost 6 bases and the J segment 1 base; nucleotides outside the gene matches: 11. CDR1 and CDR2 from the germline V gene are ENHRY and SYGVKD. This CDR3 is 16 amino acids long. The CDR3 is CAIRKAGEQISYEQYF. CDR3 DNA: TGTGCCATCAGAAAAGCGGGAGAGCAGATATCCTACGAGCAGTACTTC.

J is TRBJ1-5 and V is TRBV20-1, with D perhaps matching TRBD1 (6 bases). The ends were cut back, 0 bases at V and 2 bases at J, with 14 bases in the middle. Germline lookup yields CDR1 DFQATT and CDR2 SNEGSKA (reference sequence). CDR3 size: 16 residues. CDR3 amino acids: CSARDGGRSGNQPQHF. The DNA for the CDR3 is TGCAGTGCTAGAGATGGGGGCAGGTCTGGCAATCAGCCCCAGCATTTT.

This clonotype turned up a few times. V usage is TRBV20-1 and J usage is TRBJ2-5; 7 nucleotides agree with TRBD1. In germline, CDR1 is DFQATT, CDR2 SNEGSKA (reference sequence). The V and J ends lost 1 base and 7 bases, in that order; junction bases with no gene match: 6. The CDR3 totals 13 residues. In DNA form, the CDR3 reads TGCAGTGCTAGAGGCGACAGGGTCGGGACCCAGTACTTC. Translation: CSARGDRVGTQYF.

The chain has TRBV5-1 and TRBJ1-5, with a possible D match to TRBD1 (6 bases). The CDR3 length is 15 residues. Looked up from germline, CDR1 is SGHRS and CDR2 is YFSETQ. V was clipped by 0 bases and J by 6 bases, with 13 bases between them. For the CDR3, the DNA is TGCGCCAGCAGCTTGGAAGTAGGGGGTGGTCAGCCCCAGCATTTT. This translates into CASSLEVGGGQPQHF.